These T cell receptor beta chains were read from a single sample in a study of T cell repertoires in cytomegalovirus infection. TCRdb analysed the reads with MiXCR anew, one entry per CDR3 protein. The sample consists of around 34,000 distinct CDR3 sequences, just over 50% of them appearing once. What these receptors recognize is not known. Sequenced material: CD8+ T cells from cultured PBMCs, taken from culture after CMV antigen stimulation. These receptors were obtained from a human donor in good health (CMV status not recorded). Some clones in this sample may be carry-over from other donors' samples. CDR3s include the opening cysteine and the closing phenylalanine or tryptophan. The D gene is left open where the match is weak. Size is stated for part of the rows, as once, few or many counts, or as a class when the clone is expanded.

>TRBJ2-5|-|TRBV10-3|-|14
CAISDGGLQETQYF
TGTGCCATCAGTGACGGGGGCCTGCAAGAGACCCAGTACTTC
>TRBJ1-2|-|TRBV28|many|16
CASSSPAGGAHYGYTF
TGTGCCAGCAGTTCCCCGGCTGGGGGGGCGCACTATGGCTACACCTTC
>TRBJ1-5|TRBD1|TRBV6-1|-|18
CASSLWPPGQGGNQPQHF
TGTGCCAGCAGTTTGTGGCCACCGGGACAGGGGGGCAATCAGCCCCAGCATTTT
>TRBJ2-3|-|TRBV7-6|-|15
CASSTIPTITDTQYF
TGTGCCAGCAGCACGATACCGACTATCACAGATACGCAGTATTTT
>TRBJ1-4|TRBD1|TRBV20-1|-|14
CSALGRQGREKLFF
TGCAGTGCGTTAGGCAGACAGGGAAGGGAAAAACTGTTTTTT
>TRBJ2-2|-|TRBV12-3/TRBV12-4|few|17
CASRFLQGHWNTGELFF
TGTGCCAGCAGGTTTCTCCAGGGCCACTGGAACACCGGGGAGCTGTTTTTT
>TRBJ2-3|-|TRBV7-2|few|12
CASSFTGDTQYF
TGTGCCAGCAGCTTTACGGGAGATACGCAGTATTTT
>TRBJ2-7|-|TRBV29-1|-|13
CSVSTPLSYEQYF
TGCAGCGTTTCGACACCACTCTCCTACGAGCAGTACTTC
>TRBJ2-3|-|TRBV7-6|-|16
CASSLRGGPSTDTQYF
TGTGCCAGCAGCTTAAGGGGCGGCCCTAGCACAGATACGCAGTATTTT
>TRBJ1-1|-|TRBV27|-|15
CASSSGQLLNTEAFF
TGTGCCAGCAGTTCTGGACAGCTCCTGAACACTGAAGCTTTCTTT
>TRBJ2-1|-|TRBV27|-|15
CASSGLRERYNEQFF
TGTGCCAGCAGTGGCCTAAGGGAGAGGTACAATGAGCAGTTCTTC
>TRBJ1-1|TRBD1|TRBV19|-|15
CASSRQGQKNTEAFF
TGTGCCAGTAGTCGACAGGGACAGAAGAACACTGAAGCTTTCTTT
>TRBJ2-7|-|TRBV7-8|-|15
CASSLERLLIDEQYF
TGTGCCAGCAGCTTAGAACGGCTGCTGATCGACGAGCAGTACTTC
>TRBJ1-5|-|TRBV7-6|-|16
CASSLGVRAEGQPQHF
TGTGCCAGCAGCTTAGGTGTTAGGGCAGAGGGTCAGCCCCAGCATTTT
>TRBJ2-7|-|TRBV7-6|-|14
CASSRESGTHEQYF
TGTGCCAGCAGCCGGGAATCCGGGACACACGAGCAGTACTTC
>TRBJ2-2|-|TRBV7-1|-|14
CASSHRDNTGELFF
TGTGCCAGCAGCCACAGGGATAACACCGGGGAGCTGTTTTTT
>TRBJ2-2|TRBD1|TRBV7-6|few|14
CASSRDSLTGELFF
TGTGCCAGCAGCCGGGACAGTCTCACCGGGGAGCTGTTTTTT
>TRBJ2-1|TRBD2|TRBV2|-|15
CASNPEREPYNEQFF
TGTGCCAGCAACCCTGAGCGGGAGCCCTACAATGAGCAGTTCTTC
>TRBJ2-7|-|TRBV18|few|11
CASSHLDEQYF
TGTGCCAGCTCACATTTAGACGAGCAGTACTTC
>TRBJ2-1|-|TRBV19|once|15
CASSPPSDSYNEQFF
TGTGCCAGTAGTCCTCCCTCTGACTCCTACAATGAGCAGTTCTTC
>TRBJ2-1|TRBD2|TRBV7-2|-|17
CASSSPLPLAGYNEQFF
TGTGCCAGCAGCTCTCCCCTTCCACTAGCGGGGTACAATGAGCAGTTCTTC
>TRBJ2-5|TRBD1|TRBV20-1|-|11
CSAGDRETQYF
TGCAGTGCTGGGGACAGAGAGACCCAGTACTTC
>TRBJ1-6|-|TRBV27|-|15
CASSQQSSYNSPLHF
TGTGCCAGCAGTCAACAGAGCTCCTATAATTCACCCCTCCACTTT
>TRBJ2-1|-|TRBV7-2|-|15
CASSHPTGYYNEQFF
TGTGCCAGCAGTCATCCAACAGGGTATTACAATGAGCAGTTCTTC
>TRBJ2-3|TRBD2|TRBV7-6|-|15
CASSSQREGGDTQYF
TGTGCCAGCAGCTCTCAGCGGGAGGGCGGGGATACGCAGTATTTT
>TRBJ2-5|-|TRBV7-2|few|17
CASSLSWGGWTQETQYF
TGTGCCAGCAGCTTAAGTTGGGGCGGCTGGACTCAAGAGACCCAGTACTTC
>TRBJ1-1|-|TRBV11-2|-|12
CASSQGGDGAFF
TGTGCCAGCAGCCAAGGAGGGGACGGAGCTTTCTTT
>TRBJ1-1|-|TRBV6-6|few|12
CASSLGATEAFF
TGTGCCAGCAGCTTGGGAGCCACTGAAGCTTTCTTT
>TRBJ1-1|-|TRBV10-3|-|17
CAISPGGASLPNTEAFF
TGTGCCATCAGCCCGGGGGGGGCCTCCTTACCGAACACTGAAGCTTTCTTT
>TRBJ1-1|TRBD1|TRBV11-2|few|17
CASSLWSQGRSNTEAFF
TGTGCCAGCAGCTTATGGTCACAGGGGAGGTCGAACACTGAAGCTTTCTTT
>TRBJ2-2|-|TRBV7-3|-|18
CASSRHMKQGVRTGELFF
TGTGCCAGCAGCCGTCACATGAAACAGGGCGTTCGCACCGGGGAGCTGTTTTTT
>TRBJ2-2|TRBD2|TRBV6-2/TRBV6-3|-|20
CASSYSKGLAGGANTGELFF
TGTGCCAGCAGTTACTCTAAGGGACTAGCGGGAGGCGCGAACACCGGGGAGCTGTTTTTT
>TRBJ2-5|TRBD2|TRBV7-8|-|14
CASSSRTSREHQYF
TGTGCCAGCAGCTCCCGGACTAGCCGCGAACACCAGTACTTC
>TRBJ2-7|-|TRBV7-2|many|15
CASSLETAAAYEQYF
TGTGCCAGCAGCTTAGAAACGGCTGCTGCCTACGAGCAGTACTTC
>TRBJ1-2|-|TRBV6-6|-|14
CASKVLEGGYGYTF
TGTGCCAGCAAGGTCTTGGAGGGTGGCTATGGCTACACCTTC
>TRBJ1-4|TRBD1|TRBV11-2|-|15
CASSLQGATNEKLFF
TGTGCCAGCAGCTTACAGGGGGCAACTAATGAAAAACTGTTTTTT
>TRBJ1-1|-|TRBV7-6|-|14
CASSPELGNTEAFF
TGTGCCAGCAGCCCAGAATTAGGTAACACTGAAGCTTTCTTT
>TRBJ2-7|TRBD1|TRBV11-2|few|16
CASSTRGYRGHYEQYF
TGTGCCAGCAGCACGAGAGGGTACAGGGGGCACTACGAGCAGTACTTC
>TRBJ1-2|-|TRBV6-1|many|14
CASSEGWQNYGYTF
TGTGCCAGCAGTGAGGGGTGGCAGAACTATGGCTACACCTTC
>TRBJ2-1|-|TRBV7-6|-|16
CASSPRVGSSYNEQFF
TGTGCCAGCAGCCCCCGGGTTGGGAGCTCCTACAATGAGCAGTTCTTC
>TRBJ2-1|-|TRBV6-5|-|14
CASSMGSEGNEQFF
TGTGCCAGCAGTATGGGGTCTGAGGGCAATGAGCAGTTCTTC
>TRBJ2-2|-|TRBV28|-|15
CASSRLAERTGELFF
TGTGCCAGCAGTCGGCTAGCTGAGCGGACCGGGGAGCTGTTTTTT
>TRBJ1-5|TRBD1|TRBV19|-|17
CASSIEPGQGANQPQHF
TGTGCCAGTAGTATAGAACCGGGACAGGGGGCCAATCAGCCCCAGCATTTT
>TRBJ2-3|TRBD1|TRBV19|-|15
CASKRDGTGSDTQYF
TGTGCCAGTAAAAGAGACGGGACAGGGTCAGATACGCAGTATTTT
>TRBJ1-1|-|TRBV28|-|15
CASSKYRDRDTEAFF
TGTGCCAGCAGTAAATACAGGGACCGGGACACTGAAGCTTTCTTT
>TRBJ1-5|-|TRBV19|-|16
CASLRGAGYSNQPQHF
TGTGCCAGTTTGAGGGGGGCGGGATATAGCAATCAGCCCCAGCATTTT
>TRBJ1-1|-|TRBV19|-|11
CASSIDTEAFF
TGTGCCAGTAGTATCGACACTGAAGCTTTCTTT
>TRBJ2-7|TRBD1|TRBV12-3/TRBV12-4|-|14
CASSSGTVTYEQYF
TGTGCCAGCAGTTCCGGGACAGTCACCTACGAGCAGTACTTC
>TRBJ1-3|-|TRBV4-1|-|15
CASSRLQSSGNTIYF
TGCGCCAGCAGCCGCCTCCAGAGCTCTGGAAACACCATATATTTT
>TRBJ2-7|-|TRBV27|-|14
CASSSRSGDYEQYF
TGTGCCAGCAGTTCCCGGTCAGGGGACTACGAGCAGTACTTC
>TRBJ2-1|TRBD1|TRBV4-1|few|17
CASSQGAGQGIYNEQFF
TGCGCCAGCAGCCAGGGCGCGGGACAGGGAATCTACAATGAGCAGTTCTTC
>TRBJ2-2|-|TRBV28|-|14
CASSHLWGAGELFF
TGTGCCAGCAGTCATCTTTGGGGTGCCGGGGAGCTGTTTTTT